This T cell receptor beta chain was sequenced during a study of cytomegalovirus exposure and HLA in healthy donors. It was with 60 Vbeta and 13 Jbeta primers that the PCR ran. The table came from immunoSEQ multiplex PCR; TCRdb's copy has only in-frame clones and leaves some out. The sample lists about 130,000 clones, 78% occurring once. V shed 5 bases and J shed 4 bases, with 12 bases lying between them. CDR3 size: 13 residues. Germline-derived CDR1 and CDR2 are SGHRS and YFSETQ. As to this clone: The antigen remains unidentified.

Study outcomes and limitations: A highly shared variant cluster was judged a likely technical artifact. Presence/absence comparisons presumed near-even sequencing depth among donors. Later examination showed HLA-associated TCR beta chains had greater clonal expansion than equally common others. Earlier findings revealed that most TCR beta V segments proved productive either about 87% or about 30% of the time.

Sequencing was done on a sample of PBMCs. The clonotype was recovered from a man aged 25-45 years in good health and CMV-seropositive. The V call is TRBV5-1, the J call TRBJ1-2, with D tentatively TRBD1 (6 bases). This CDR3 reads CASREGGSYGYTF. The CDR3 coding sequence is TGCGCCAGCAGAGAAGGGGGATCCTATGGCTACACCTTC.